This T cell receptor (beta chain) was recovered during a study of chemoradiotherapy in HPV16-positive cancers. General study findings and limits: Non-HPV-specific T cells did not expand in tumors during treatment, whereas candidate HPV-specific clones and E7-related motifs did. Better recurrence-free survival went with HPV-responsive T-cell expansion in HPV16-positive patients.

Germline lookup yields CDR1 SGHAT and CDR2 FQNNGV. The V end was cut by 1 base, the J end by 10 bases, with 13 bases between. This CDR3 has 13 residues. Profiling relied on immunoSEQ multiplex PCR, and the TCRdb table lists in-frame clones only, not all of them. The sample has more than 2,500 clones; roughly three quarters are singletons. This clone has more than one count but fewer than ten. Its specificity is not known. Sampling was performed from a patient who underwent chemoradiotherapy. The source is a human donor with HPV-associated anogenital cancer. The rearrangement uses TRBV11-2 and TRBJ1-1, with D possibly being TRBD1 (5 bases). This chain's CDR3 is CASSLGGDPTAFF. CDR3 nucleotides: TGTGCCAGCAGCTTAGGGGGGGACCCCACAGCTTTCTTT.